Each of the 21 T cell receptor beta chains below was sequenced from the same sample in a study of T cell responses to AZD1222 COVID-19 vaccine. Sequencing used immunoSEQ multiplex PCR; TCRdb keeps in-frame clones, though not all of them. The sample consists of 150,000 to 200,000 clones, around 94% of them appearing once. The source material was peripheral blood, sampled on day 0 of AZD1222 vaccination. All receptors come from an adult in good health.

The V and J genes are TRBV6-6 and TRBJ2-7; D might be TRBD1 or TRBD2, each matching 5 bases. The CDR3 spans 14 residues. Germline V gives CDR1 MNHNY, CDR2 SVGAGI (reference sequence). Between the trimmed V and J ends, which lost 7 bases and 1 base, there was a span of 14 bases. In DNA form, the CDR3 reads TGTGCCAGCAAACCCGGGACCGATTCCTACGAGCAGTACTTC. Its protein product is CASKPGTDSYEQYF.

The chain employs TRBV2 and TRBJ1-4; a possible D gene is TRBD1 (6 bases). Trimming stripped 7 bases from V and 5 bases from J, with 17 bases between. CDR1 is SNHLY and CDR2 is FYNNEI in the germline V gene. This CDR3 spans 15 amino acids. This CDR3 reads CASTRPGQANEKLFF. The CDR3 DNA is TGTGCCAGCACCCGACCGGGACAAGCGAATGAAAAACTGTTTTTT. The full variable domain, in which reference TRBV2 and TRBJ1-4 provide the parts outside the CDR3, is EPEVTQTPSHQVTQMGQEVILRCVPISNHLYFYWYRQILGQKVEFLVSFYNNEISEKSEIFDDQFSVERPDGSNFTLKIRSTKLEDSAMYFCASTRPGQANEKLFFGSGTQLSVL.

This sequence joins TRBV28 and TRBJ1-4, with D hard to call. The CDR3 extends over 14 amino acids. V was cut by 7 bases and J by 0 bases, with 9 bases left in between. Germline CDR1 is MDHEN and CDR2 is SYDVKM. Here the CDR3 DNA reads TGTGCCAGCATGAGTGGGGCAACTAATGAAAAACTGTTTTTT. Translating it yields CASMSGATNEKLFF.

The chain recombines TRBV18 with TRBJ1-5; D is ambiguous. The germline V gene has CDR1 KGHSH and CDR2 LQKENI. There are 16 residues in the CDR3. V was cut by 2 bases and J by 0 bases, with 11 bases left in between. CDR3 protein: CASSPDVPNSNQPQHF. Here the CDR3 DNA reads TGTGCCAGCTCACCAGACGTACCTAATAGCAATCAGCCCCAGCATTTT. Drawing the rest from reference TRBV18 and TRBJ1-5, the complete variable domain is NAGVMQNPRHLVRRRGQEARLRCSPMKGHSHVYWYRQLPEEGLKFMVYLQKENIIDESGMPKERFSAEFPKEGPSILRIQQVVRGDSAAYFCASSPDVPNSNQPQHFGDGTRLSIL.

V usage is TRBV7-2 and J usage is TRBJ1-1; 8 bases are shared with TRBD1. The length of the CDR3 is 14 residues. Trimming removed 2 bases from V and 6 bases from J; junction bases left unmatched: 5. Looked up from germline, CDR1 is SGHTA and CDR2 is FQGNSA. CDR3 sequence reads: CASSLRQGAAEAFF. CDR3 bases: TGTGCCAGCAGCTTACGTCAGGGGGCGGCTGAAGCTTTCTTT. The full variable domain, its missing parts supplied by reference TRBV7-2 and TRBJ1-1, is GAGVSQSPSNKVTEKGKDVELRCDPISGHTALYWYRQSLGQGLEFLIYFQGNSAPDKSGLPSDRFSAERTGGSVSTLTIQRTQQEDSAVYLCASSLRQGAAEAFFGQGTRLTVV.

This clone was found a few times. This rearrangement joins TRBV3-1 (or the pseudogene TRBV3-2) to TRBJ2-3; no clear D gene. This CDR3 has 14 residues. Trimming cost V 1 base and J 3 bases, with 8 bases left between them. From germline, CDR1 is LGHDT and CDR2 YNNKEL (reference sequence). The DNA of the CDR3 is TGTGCCAGCAGCCAAGGAGAGAGGACAGATACGCAGTATTTT. Protein product: CASSQGERTDTQYF.

The genes are TRBV4-1 and TRBJ2-1; TRBD2 might be the D (5 bases). The V end was cut by 2 bases, the J end by 16 bases, with 24 bases between. The CDR3 runs 15 residues. Germline V gene data show CDR1 as MGHRA and CDR2 as YSYEKL. DNA of the CDR3: TGCGCCAGCAGCCAATACGAGGGCCCTACAATGAGCAGTTTCTTC. It translates to CASSQYEGPTMSSFF.

The chain recombines TRBV3-1 (or the pseudogene TRBV3-2) with TRBJ1-2; D gene ambiguous. This CDR3 contains 15 residues. Per germline, CDR1 LGHDT and CDR2 YNNKEL (reference sequence). The V end was cut by 4 bases, the J end by 2 bases, with 14 bases between. In DNA form, the CDR3 reads TGTGCCAGCAGCCTTCGAGAGGAGGGAAACTATGGCTACACCTTC. This gives the protein CASSLREEGNYGYTF.

The rearrangement links TRBV6-5 to TRBJ1-4; TRBD1 agrees at 7 bases. The germline gives CDR1 MNHEY, CDR2 SVGAGI. The junction had 14 bases not matched to a gene; V was cut back by 8 bases and J by 8 bases. This CDR3 has 15 residues. The chain's CDR3 is CASVGFRDRGEKLFF. CDR3 sequence (DNA): TGTGCCAGCGTGGGGTTCCGGGACAGAGGAGAAAAACTGTTTTTT.

This chain uses TRBV3-1 (or the pseudogene TRBV3-2) with TRBJ2-2; D unclear. Trimming cost V 8 bases and J 0 bases, with 7 bases left between them. Germline assignment: CDR1 LGHDT and CDR2 YNNKEL (reference sequence). CDR3 size: 13 residues. CDR3 in DNA: TGTGCCAGCCGGGCCCCGAACACCGGGGAGCTGTTTTTT. Translation gives CASRAPNTGELFF.

The chain links TRBV27 to TRBJ2-2, with 10 positions matching TRBD1. Germline CDR1 and CDR2: MNHEY and SMNVEV (reference sequence). J lost 3 bases, V lost 4 bases, and 5 bases had no gene match. The CDR3 is 16 residues long. The DNA for the CDR3 is TGTGCCAGCAGTTCCCGACAGGGGGCGGACACCGGGGAGCTGTTTTTT. Translated: CASSSRQGADTGELFF.

The gene calls are TRBV3-1 (or the pseudogene TRBV3-2) and TRBJ2-7; D is unresolved. This CDR3 is built from 13 residues. V was shortened by 0 bases and J by 3 bases, with 6 bases between the two germline ends. Per the germline V gene, CDR1 is LGHDT and CDR2 is YNNKEL (reference sequence). The CDR3 DNA is TGTGCCAGCAGCCAAGAATCTAACTACGAGCAGTACTTC. Translation: CASSQESNYEQYF.

This chain uses TRBV5-1 with TRBJ1-1; 7 nucleotides align to TRBD1. The CDR3 contains 13 residues. The ends lost 5 bases at V and 2 bases at J; junction bases unmatched: 3. CDR1 and CDR2 from the germline V gene are SGHRS and YFSETQ. The CDR3 DNA follows: TGCGCCAGCAGAAGGGACAGCAACACTGAAGCTTTCTTT. This encodes CASRRDSNTEAFF.

The chain is built from TRBV19 and TRBJ2-1; 8 nucleotides agree with TRBD2. From germline, CDR1 is LNHDA and CDR2 SQIVND (reference sequence). CDR3 length: 14 residues. Trimming at V came to 11 bases and at J to 1 base, leaving 7 bases not matched to a gene. The CDR3 region has the DNA TGTGCCGCCTCAGGACTAGCTTCCTACAATGAGCAGTTCTTC. Translation gives CAASGLASYNEQFF.

The rearrangement uses TRBV7-9 and TRBJ1-3; D gene uncertain. Germline loops: CDR1 SEHNR, CDR2 FQNEAQ (reference sequence). Trimming took off 4 bases at V and 4 bases at J, with 26 bases between the two ends. This CDR3 region has 19 residues. CDR3 nucleotides: TGTGCCAGCAGCTCTAGCGTAGGGTACGGCGGCGTGTTGGGAAACACCATATATTTT. Protein product: CASSSSVGYGGVLGNTIYF.

This clone was observed once. This chain uses TRBV10-3 with TRBJ1-4; D remains ambiguous. The ends were cut back, 1 base at V and 3 bases at J, with 15 bases in the middle. Germline-derived CDR1 and CDR2 are ENHRY and SYGVKD. The CDR3 runs 17 residues. The CDR3 loop is CAISELWSGSANEKLFF. CDR3 sequence (DNA): TGTGCCATCAGTGAGTTATGGTCGGGATCAGCTAATGAAAAACTGTTTTTT.

The chain recombines TRBV7-2 with TRBJ2-2, with 7 bases that match TRBD2. The V gene end was trimmed by 4 bases and the J gene end by 4 bases; junction bases not matched to a gene: 15. The CDR3 extends over 18 amino acids. Germline CDR1 and CDR2: SGHTA and FQGNSA. The CDR3 coding sequence is TGTGCCAGCAGCTCCGACGACTCCAGCGGGACCATCACCGGGGAGCTGTTTTTT. This gives the protein CASSSDDSSGTITGELFF. The variable domain in full, completed from reference TRBV7-2 and TRBJ2-2, reads GAGVSQSPSNKVTEKGKDVELRCDPISGHTALYWYRQSLGQGLEFLIYFQGNSAPDKSGLPSDRFSAERTGGSVSTLTIQRTQQEDSAVYLCASSSDDSSGTITGELFFGEGSRLTVL.

The rearrangement links TRBV4-1 to TRBJ1-1, with no clear D. V was trimmed by 0 bases and J by 4 bases, leaving 6 bases between them. Germline lookup yields CDR1 MGHRA and CDR2 YSYEKL. The CDR3 consists of 13 residues. The CDR3 coding sequence is TGCGCCAGCAGCCAAGATCCCATCACTGAAGCTTTCTTT. It yields the protein CASSQDPITEAFF.

The CDR3, as DNA: TGTGCCAGCTCACCAGGGAGGGGGCCTGAAGCTTTCTTT. This gives the protein CASSPGRGPEAFF. This chain links TRBV18 with TRBJ1-1, with TRBD1 identical over 7 bases. CDR1 KGHSH and CDR2 LQKENI come from the germline V gene. With 2 bases clipped from V and 6 bases from J, the junction kept 3 bases outside the gene matches. This CDR3 spans 13 amino acids.

The V and J genes are TRBV29-1 and TRBJ1-1; D may be TRBD1 (5 bases). V shed 4 bases and J shed 1 base, with 10 bases lying between them. The germline gives CDR1 SQVTM, CDR2 ANQGSEA. This CDR3 has 13 residues. The CDR3 spells CSVGRGSNTEAFF. CDR3 DNA: TGCAGCGTTGGTAGGGGTTCGAACACTGAAGCTTTCTTT.

DNA for the CDR3: TGTGCCAGCAGGCCGGACGTAGCCCTCTCCTACGAGCAGTACTTC. It is translated as CASRPDVALSYEQYF. This chain uses TRBV5-4 with TRBJ2-7; D not resolved. This CDR3 region has 15 residues. V dropped 5 bases and J dropped 0 bases, with 15 bases sitting between them. Germline V gene data show CDR1 as SGHNT and CDR2 as YYREEE (reference sequence).